Detailed here is one T cell receptor (beta chain). Antigen unknown. These data belong to a study of T cell repertoires in cytomegalovirus infection. Looking at the study overall: A matching HLA type, together with CMV infection, was signaled by public TCR beta signatures.

Overall study findings and caveats: The ex vivo response was dominated by HLA-C-restricted CMV-specific TCR beta clonotypes. Summed frequency of public TCR beta families distinguished CMV carriers with the relevant HLA.

TCRdb passed the reads through MiXCR, listing each CDR3 protein once. This sample has about 180,000 distinct CDR3 sequences; approximately 18% occur once, and the top ten carry roughly a quarter. This CDR3 is built from 13 residues. The V end was cut by 0 bases, the J end by 1 base, with 4 bases between. Germline CDR1 is SGDLS and CDR2 is YYNGEE. This chain joins TRBV9 and TRBJ1-1; D call uncertain. Sequencing was performed on CD8+ T cells from PBMCs. The sequence was obtained from a human donor in good health (CMV status not recorded). Some clones in this sample may be carry-over from other donors' samples. The CDR3 reads CASSVEGNTEAFF. Written as DNA, the CDR3 is TGTGCCAGCAGCGTAGAAGGGAACACTGAAGCTTTCTTT.